This T cell receptor beta chain was sequenced during a study of T cell repertoires in cytomegalovirus infection. In the study overall: CMV epitopes, recently identified HLA-C-restricted and well-studied HLA-B-restricted, were used. CMV infection plus the matching HLA type was flagged by public TCR beta signatures. Overall study findings and caveats: The cumulative frequency of public TCR beta families identified carriers of CMV plus the relevant HLA. There were HLA-C-restricted CMV-specific TCR beta clonotypes dominating the ex vivo response.

TCRdb processed the reads anew with MiXCR; each CDR3 protein has one entry. The data hold fewer than 650,000 distinct CDR3 sequences, with around two fifths observed a single time. As concerns this clonotype: Antigen: not known.

The CDR3 loop spans 13 amino acids. Germline V gives CDR1 DFQATT, CDR2 SNEGSKA (reference sequence). The junction had 5 bases not matched to a gene; V was cut back by 3 bases and J by 9 bases. The chain carries TRBV20-1 and TRBJ1-6; TRBD1 aligns across 7 bases. This sample comprised cultured PBMCs, obtained from culture after CMV antigen stimulation. The clonotype comes from a human donor in good health (CMV status not recorded). Some clones in this sample may be carry-over from other donors' samples. CDR3 DNA sequence: TGCAGTGCTAGTAGACAGGGCCCTTCACCCCTCCACTTT. It translates to CSASRQGPSPLHF.